Described below is a single TCR beta chain sequence and its context. Its antigen remains unknown. TCRdb re-called the 5' RACE reads and shows each CDR3 protein once, DNA omitted. This repertoire comprises some 460,000 distinct CDR3 sequences; its ten largest clones make up 1.4% to 1.5%. These data belong to a study of T cells expressing NK-cell markers. General study results and limits: For 6 or 7 donors, the dominant NKG2C+ clonotypes made up roughly 1.0-7.0% of their CD8+ T cells.

The CDR3 contains 12 residues. The germline V gene encodes CDR1 LNHNV and CDR2 YYDKDF (reference sequence). The clonotype was recovered from a woman in her 50s in good health. The rearrangement joins TRBV15 to TRBJ2-7. The specimen sequenced was blood T cells: a sorted CD56 or NKG2C T cell subset, CD4+ or CD8+ T cells, or bulk PBMC T cells (not recorded which). The CDR3 sequence is CATSPGAYEQYF.